This section outlines one T cell receptor (beta chain) sequence together with its context. This record belongs to a study of blood T cell repertoires in COVID-19. CDR3 length: 13 amino acids. Per the germline V gene, CDR1 is GTSNPN and CDR2 is SVGIG (reference sequence). The trim removed 5 bases at V and 9 bases at J, leaving 8 bases unmatched. Generated by immunoSEQ multiplex PCR, the TCRdb table keeps only in-frame clones and is missing some. Of more than 70,000 clones in the sample, around 89% are singletons; the top ten hold about 9%. This receptor was identified in a human donor in a cohort sampled during active COVID-19. The rearrangement links TRBV30 to TRBJ2-4; 9 bases fit TRBD1. Source material: peripheral blood. The chain's CDR3 is CAWETGGASIQYF. The CDR3 DNA is TGTGCCTGGGAAACAGGGGGCGCGAGCATTCAGTACTTC.